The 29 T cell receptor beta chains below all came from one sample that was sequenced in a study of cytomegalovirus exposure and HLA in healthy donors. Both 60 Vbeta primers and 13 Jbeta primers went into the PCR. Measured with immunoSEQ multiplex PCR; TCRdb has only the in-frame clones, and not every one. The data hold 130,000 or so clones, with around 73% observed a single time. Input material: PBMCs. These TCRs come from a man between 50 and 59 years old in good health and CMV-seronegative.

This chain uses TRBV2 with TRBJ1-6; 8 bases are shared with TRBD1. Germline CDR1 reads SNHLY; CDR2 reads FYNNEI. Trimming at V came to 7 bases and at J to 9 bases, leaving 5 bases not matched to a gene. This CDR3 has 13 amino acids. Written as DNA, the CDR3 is TGTGCCAGCAACGTGGACAGGGCTTCACCCCTCCACTTT. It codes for CASNVDRASPLHF. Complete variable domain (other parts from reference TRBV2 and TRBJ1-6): EPEVTQTPSHQVTQMGQEVILRCVPISNHLYFYWYRQILGQKVEFLVSFYNNEISEKSEIFDDQFSVERPDGSNFTLKIRSTKLEDSAMYFCASNVDRASPLHFGNGTRLTVT.

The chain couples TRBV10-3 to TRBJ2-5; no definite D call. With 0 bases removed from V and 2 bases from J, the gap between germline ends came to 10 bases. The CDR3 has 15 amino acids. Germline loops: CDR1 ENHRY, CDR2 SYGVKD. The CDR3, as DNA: TGTGCCATCAGTGAGTCTCAGGCAGCTCAAGAGACCCAGTACTTC. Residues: CAISESQAAQETQYF.

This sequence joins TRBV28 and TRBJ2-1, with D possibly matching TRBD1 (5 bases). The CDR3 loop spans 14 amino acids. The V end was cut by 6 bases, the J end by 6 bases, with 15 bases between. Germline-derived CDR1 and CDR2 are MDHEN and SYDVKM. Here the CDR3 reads CASSTGPNFNEQFF. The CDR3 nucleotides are TGTGCCAGCAGCACAGGACCGAATTTCAATGAGCAGTTCTTC. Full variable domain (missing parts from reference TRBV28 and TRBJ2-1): DVKVTQSSRYLVKRTGEKVFLECVQDMDHENMFWYRQDPGLGLRLIYFSYDVKMKEKGDIPEGYSVSREKKERFSLILESASTNQTSMYLCASSTGPNFNEQFFGPGTRLTVL.

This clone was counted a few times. CDR3 in DNA: TGTGCCACCAGCAGATCGACTAGCGGGGGCTATGAGCAGTTCTTC. This codes for CATSRSTSGGYEQFF. V gene TRBV15 combines with J gene TRBJ2-1; 12 nucleotides line up with TRBD2. CDR3 length equals 15 residues. With 2 bases clipped from V and 8 bases from J, the junction kept 4 bases outside the gene matches. CDR1 is LNHNV, CDR2 YYDKDF, per germline (reference sequence).

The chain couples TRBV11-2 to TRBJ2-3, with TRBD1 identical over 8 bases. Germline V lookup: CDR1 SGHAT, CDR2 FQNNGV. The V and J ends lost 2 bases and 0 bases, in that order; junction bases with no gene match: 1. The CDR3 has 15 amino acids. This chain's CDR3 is CASSLTGGSTDTQYF. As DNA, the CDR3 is TGTGCCAGCAGCTTAACAGGGGGAAGCACAGATACGCAGTATTTT.

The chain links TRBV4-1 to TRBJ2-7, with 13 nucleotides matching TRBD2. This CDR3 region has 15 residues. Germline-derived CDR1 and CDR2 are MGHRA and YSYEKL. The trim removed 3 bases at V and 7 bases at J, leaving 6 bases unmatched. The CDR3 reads CASSQGLAGSGEQYF. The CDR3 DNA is TGCGCCAGCAGCCAGGGACTAGCGGGATCGGGTGAGCAGTACTTC.

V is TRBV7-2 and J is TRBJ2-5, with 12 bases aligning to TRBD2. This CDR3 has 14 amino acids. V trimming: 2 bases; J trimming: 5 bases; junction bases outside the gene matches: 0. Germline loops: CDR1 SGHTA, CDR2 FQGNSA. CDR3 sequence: CASSLLAGGETQYF. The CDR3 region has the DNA TGTGCCAGCAGCTTACTAGCGGGAGGGGAGACCCAGTACTTC.

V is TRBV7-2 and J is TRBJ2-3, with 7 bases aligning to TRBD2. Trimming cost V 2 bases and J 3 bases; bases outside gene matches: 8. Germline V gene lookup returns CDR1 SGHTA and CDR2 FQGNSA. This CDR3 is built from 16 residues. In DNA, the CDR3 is TGTGCCAGCAGCTTACAAGTGGGAGGGAGAACAGATACGCAGTATTTT. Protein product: CASSLQVGGRTDTQYF.

The CDR3 region is CATGLGENTEAFF. The CDR3 DNA reads as TGTGCCACAGGACTGGGCGAGAACACTGAAGCTTTCTTT. The chain recombines TRBV10-3 with TRBJ1-1, with D unclear. V was cut by 10 bases and J by 1 base, with 13 bases left in between. CDR3 length: 13 amino acids. Germline values: CDR1 ENHRY, CDR2 SYGVKD.

CDR3 coding DNA: TGTGCCAGCAGTGCCCGACCGGGACAGGGGGTAGAGTACTTC. This codes for CASSARPGQGVEYF. The V gene is TRBV2, the J gene TRBJ2-7; TRBD1 matches 11 bases. The V gene end was trimmed by 4 bases and the J gene end by 11 bases; junction bases not matched to a gene: 10. This CDR3 contains 14 residues. The germline V gene encodes CDR1 SNHLY and CDR2 FYNNEI.

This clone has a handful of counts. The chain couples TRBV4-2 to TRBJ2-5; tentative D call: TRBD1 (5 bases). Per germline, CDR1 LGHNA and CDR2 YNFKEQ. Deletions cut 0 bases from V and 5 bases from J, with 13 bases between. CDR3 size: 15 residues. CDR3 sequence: CASSQEQALGETQYF. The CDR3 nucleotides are TGTGCCAGCAGCCAAGAACAGGCCCTTGGGGAGACCCAGTACTTC.

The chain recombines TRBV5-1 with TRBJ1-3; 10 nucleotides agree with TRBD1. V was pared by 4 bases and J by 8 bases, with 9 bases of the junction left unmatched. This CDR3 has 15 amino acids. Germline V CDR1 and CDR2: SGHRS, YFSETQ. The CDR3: CASSIATGGADTIYF. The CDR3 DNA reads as TGCGCCAGCAGCATAGCGACAGGGGGCGCGGACACCATATATTTT.

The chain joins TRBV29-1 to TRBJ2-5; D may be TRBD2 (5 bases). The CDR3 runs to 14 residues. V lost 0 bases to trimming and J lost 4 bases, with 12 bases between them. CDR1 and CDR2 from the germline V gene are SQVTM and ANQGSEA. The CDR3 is CSVEDLAGGETQYF. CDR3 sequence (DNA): TGCAGCGTTGAAGATCTTGCAGGAGGAGAGACCCAGTACTTC.

The CDR3 spells CAISDLLGGRTQETQYF. The CDR3 DNA sequence: TGTGCCATCAGTGACCTGTTGGGCGGGAGGACCCAAGAGACCCAGTACTTC. The chain employs TRBV10-3 and TRBJ2-5; 8 nucleotides match TRBD2. From germline, CDR1 is ENHRY and CDR2 SYGVKD. Trimming at V came to 3 bases and at J to 1 base, leaving 10 bases not matched to a gene. There are 17 residues in the CDR3.

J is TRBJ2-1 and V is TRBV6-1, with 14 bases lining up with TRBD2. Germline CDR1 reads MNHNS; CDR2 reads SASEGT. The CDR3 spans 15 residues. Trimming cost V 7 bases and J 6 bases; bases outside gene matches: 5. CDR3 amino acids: CASITGTSGSNEQFF. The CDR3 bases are TGTGCCAGCATCACCGGGACTAGCGGGAGCAATGAGCAGTTCTTC.

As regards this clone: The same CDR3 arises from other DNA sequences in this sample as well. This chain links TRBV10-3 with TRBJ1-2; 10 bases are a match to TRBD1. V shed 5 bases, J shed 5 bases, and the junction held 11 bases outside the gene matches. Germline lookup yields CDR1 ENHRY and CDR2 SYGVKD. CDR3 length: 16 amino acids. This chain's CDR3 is CAISSRQGASEYGYTF. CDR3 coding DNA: TGTGCCATCAGTTCAAGACAGGGGGCGTCGGAGTATGGCTACACCTTC.

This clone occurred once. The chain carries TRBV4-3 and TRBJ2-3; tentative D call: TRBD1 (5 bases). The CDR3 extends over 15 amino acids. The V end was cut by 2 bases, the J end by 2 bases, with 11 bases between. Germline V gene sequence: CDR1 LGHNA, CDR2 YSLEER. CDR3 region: CASSQQTGATDTQYF. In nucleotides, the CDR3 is TGCGCCAGCAGCCAACAAACAGGAGCCACAGATACGCAGTATTTT.

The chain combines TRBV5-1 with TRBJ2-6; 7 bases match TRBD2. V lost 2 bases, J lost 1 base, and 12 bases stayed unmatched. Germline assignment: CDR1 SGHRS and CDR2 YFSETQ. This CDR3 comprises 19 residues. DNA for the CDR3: TGCGCCAGCAGCTTATATCCAGGCGGGAGAACGTCTGGGGCCAACGTCCTGACTTTC. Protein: CASSLYPGGRTSGANVLTF.

CDR3 coding DNA: TGTGCCAGCAGACGGGACAGTTCCAAAAACATTCAGTACTTC. Amino acids: CASRRDSSKNIQYF. The rearrangement uses TRBV6-6 and TRBJ2-4; 7 nucleotides match TRBD1. CDR3 length: 14 residues. Germline CDR1 and CDR2: MNHNY and SVGAGI (reference sequence). J gave up 2 bases and V 6 bases, and 4 bases lay outside the gene matches.

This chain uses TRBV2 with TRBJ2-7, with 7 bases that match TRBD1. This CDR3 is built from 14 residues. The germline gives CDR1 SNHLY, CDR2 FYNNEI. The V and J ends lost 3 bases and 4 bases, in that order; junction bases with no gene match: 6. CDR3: CASSEDLQGYEQYF. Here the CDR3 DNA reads TGTGCCAGCAGTGAGGACTTACAGGGGTACGAGCAGTACTTC.

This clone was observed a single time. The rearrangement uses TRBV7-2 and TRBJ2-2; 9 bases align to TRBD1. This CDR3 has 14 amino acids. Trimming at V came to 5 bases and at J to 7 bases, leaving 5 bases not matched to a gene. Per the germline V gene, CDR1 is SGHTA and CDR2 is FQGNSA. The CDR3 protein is CASSPGQGNGELFF. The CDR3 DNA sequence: TGTGCCAGCAGCCCGGGACAGGGAAACGGGGAGCTGTTTTTT. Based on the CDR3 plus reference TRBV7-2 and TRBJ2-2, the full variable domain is GAGVSQSPSNKVTEKGKDVELRCDPISGHTALYWYRQSLGQGLEFLIYFQGNSAPDKSGLPSDRFSAERTGGSVSTLTIQRTQQEDSAVYLCASSPGQGNGELFFGEGSRLTVL.

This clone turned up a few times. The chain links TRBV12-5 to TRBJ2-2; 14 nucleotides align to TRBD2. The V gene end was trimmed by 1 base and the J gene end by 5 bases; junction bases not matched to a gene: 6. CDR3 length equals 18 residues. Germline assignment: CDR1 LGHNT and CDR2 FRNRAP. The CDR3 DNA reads TGTGCTAGTGGTTTGGGACTAGCGGGAGGGCCGAGAACCGGGGAGCTGTTTTTT. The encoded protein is CASGLGLAGGPRTGELFF. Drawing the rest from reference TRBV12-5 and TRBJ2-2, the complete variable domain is DARVTQTPRHKVTEMGQEVTMRCQPILGHNTVFWYRQTMMQGLELLAYFRNRAPLDDSGMPKDRFSAEMPDATLATLKIQPSEPRDSAVYFCASGLGLAGGPRTGELFFGEGSRLTVL.

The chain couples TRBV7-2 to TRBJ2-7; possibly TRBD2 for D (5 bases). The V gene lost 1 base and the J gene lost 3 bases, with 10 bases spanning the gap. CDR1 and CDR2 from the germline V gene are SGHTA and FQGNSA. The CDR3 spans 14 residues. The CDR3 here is CASSLGVRGYEQYF. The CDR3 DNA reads TGTGCCAGCAGCTTAGGCGTTCGGGGCTACGAGCAGTACTTC.

The CDR3 is CASEEGGISETQYF. The CDR3 coding sequence is TGCGCCAGCGAGGAGGGAGGGATTTCCGAGACCCAGTACTTC. The V gene is TRBV10-2, the J gene TRBJ2-5; 7 bases are a match to TRBD2. Germline CDR1 is WSHSY and CDR2 is SAAADI. CDR3 length: 14 amino acids. V trimming: 8 bases; J trimming: 5 bases; junction bases outside the gene matches: 11.

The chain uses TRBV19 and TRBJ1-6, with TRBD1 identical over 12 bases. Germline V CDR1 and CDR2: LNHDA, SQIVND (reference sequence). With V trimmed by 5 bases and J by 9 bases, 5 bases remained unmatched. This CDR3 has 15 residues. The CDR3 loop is CASSPGTGGFSPLHF. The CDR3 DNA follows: TGTGCCAGTAGTCCCGGGACAGGGGGCTTTTCACCCCTCCACTTT.

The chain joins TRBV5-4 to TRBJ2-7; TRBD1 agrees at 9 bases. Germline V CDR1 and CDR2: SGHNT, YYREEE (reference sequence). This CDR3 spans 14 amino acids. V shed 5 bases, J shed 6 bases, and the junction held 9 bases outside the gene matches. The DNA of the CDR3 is TGTGCCAGCAGGCGGGACAGGGAATATGGCGAGCAGTACTTC. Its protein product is CASRRDREYGEQYF.

This CDR3 reads CSVGTASQETQYF. The CDR3 nucleotides read TGCAGCGTAGGGACAGCTTCACAAGAGACCCAGTACTTC. The rearrangement joins TRBV29-1 to TRBJ2-5; 7 bases are shared with TRBD1. The V gene end was trimmed by 6 bases and the J gene end by 2 bases; junction bases not matched to a gene: 6. This CDR3 contains 13 residues. The germline V gene has CDR1 SQVTM and CDR2 ANQGSEA.

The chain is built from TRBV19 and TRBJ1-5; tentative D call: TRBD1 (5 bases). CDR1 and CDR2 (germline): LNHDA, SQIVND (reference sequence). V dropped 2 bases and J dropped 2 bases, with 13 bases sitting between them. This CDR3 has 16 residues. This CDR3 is CASSINGGVRNQPQHF. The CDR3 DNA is TGTGCCAGTAGTATAAATGGGGGGGTTCGCAATCAGCCCCAGCATTTT.

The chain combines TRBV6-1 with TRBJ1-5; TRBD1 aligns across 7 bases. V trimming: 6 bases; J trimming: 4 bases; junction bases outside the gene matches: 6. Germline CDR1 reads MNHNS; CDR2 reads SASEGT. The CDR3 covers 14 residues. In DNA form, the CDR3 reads TGTGCCAGCAGGACGGACAGGAATAATCAGCCCCAGCATTTT. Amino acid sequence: CASRTDRNNQPQHF.